The rows below give T cell receptor beta chains drawn from one sample of a study of blood T cell repertoires in COVID-19. Only in-frame clones appear in the TCRdb table, and some are missing; sequencing was by immunoSEQ multiplex PCR. The sample shows 250,000 to 350,000 clones, just over 85% of them seen only once. The specimen was PBMCs or T cells enriched from blood (not recorded which). These receptors were obtained from a young woman who had recovered from COVID-19. CDR3s include the opening cysteine and the closing phenylalanine or tryptophan. The D gene is left open where the match is weak. Expanded clones are given a class, and other clones once, few, many or no size at all.

clone size	V gene	J gene	D gene	CDR3 protein	CDR3 DNA
few	TRBV18	TRBJ1-1	NA	CASSPLGDTEAFF	TGTGCCAGCTCACCATTAGGGGACACTGAAGCTTTCTTT
NA	TRBV29-1	TRBJ2-5	NA	CSVAQGGGLGETQYF	TGCAGCGTAGCCCAAGGGGGGGGCCTGGGTGAGACCCAGTACTTC
NA	TRBV19	TRBJ2-2	TRBD2	CASSRSGMGTGELFF	TGTGCCAGTAGTCGTAGCGGGATGGGGACCGGGGAGCTGTTTTTT
NA	TRBV19	TRBJ2-6	TRBD1	CASSLRGHHSGANVLTF	TGTGCCAGTAGTCTCAGGGGGCATCACTCTGGGGCCAACGTCCTGACTTTC
NA	TRBV5-1	TRBJ2-5	TRBD2	CASSPGLAGGETQYF	TGCGCCAGCAGCCCGGGACTAGCGGGAGGAGAGACCCAGTACTTC
NA	TRBV11-3	TRBJ1-1	NA	CASSLDPGAEAFF	TGTGCCAGCAGCTTAGATCCCGGGGCTGAAGCTTTCTTT
NA	TRBV30	TRBJ1-5	NA	CAWTGTSSNQPQHF	TGTGCCTGGACCGGGACTTCTAGCAATCAGCCCCAGCATTTT
NA	TRBV7-9	TRBJ2-5	NA	CASSPLGRDFQETQYF	TGTGCCAGCAGCCCGCTGGGGCGGGACTTTCAAGAGACCCAGTACTTC
NA	TRBV10-3	TRBJ2-7	NA	CAISESTQSYEQYF	TGTGCCATCAGTGAGTCGACTCAGTCCTACGAGCAGTACTTC
NA	TRBV5-4	TRBJ1-2	TRBD1	CASRPGTVNYGYTF	TGTGCCAGCAGGCCGGGGACAGTTAACTATGGCTACACCTTC
NA	TRBV19	TRBJ2-3	NA	CASTEDQSVSGTDTQYF	TGTGCCAGTACTGAAGATCAGTCTGTTTCCGGCACAGATACGCAGTATTTT
NA	TRBV18	TRBJ1-3	NA	CASSFSRESSGNTIYF	TGTGCCAGCTCATTCTCAAGGGAGAGCTCTGGAAACACCATATATTTT
NA	TRBV11-2	TRBJ1-5	NA	CASSGGAIDQPQHF	TGTGCCAGCAGCGGGGGGGCCATCGATCAGCCCCAGCATTTT
NA	TRBV24-1	TRBJ2-1	TRBD1	CATSDGTGLYNEQFF	TGTGCCACCAGTGACGGGACAGGGCTCTACAATGAGCAGTTCTTC
NA	TRBV5-1	TRBJ2-7	TRBD1	CASSFWDEGAHEQYF	TGCGCCAGCAGCTTCTGGGATGAGGGGGCTCACGAGCAGTACTTC
NA	TRBV30	TRBJ1-5	NA	CAWSLGRESQPQHF	TGTGCCTGGAGTTTAGGGAGAGAGAGTCAGCCCCAGCATTTT
NA	TRBV14	TRBJ2-7	TRBD2	CASSQVARGVGEQYF	TGTGCCAGCAGCCAAGTTGCCCGGGGGGTCGGCGAGCAGTACTTC
NA	TRBV28	TRBJ1-5	NA	CASRTYSNQPQHF	TGTGCCAGCAGGACTTATAGCAATCAGCCCCAGCATTTT
once	TRBV27	TRBJ2-7	TRBD1	CASSLTGVSYEQYF	TGTGCCAGCAGTCTCACAGGGGTCTCCTACGAGCAGTACTTC
once	TRBV29-1	TRBJ1-2	NA	CSVERDGYTF	TGCAGCGTTGAGCGAGATGGCTACACCTTC
NA	TRBV24-1	TRBJ1-2	NA	CATSTGLGYTF	TGTGCCACCAGCACAGGGCTTGGCTACACCTTC
NA	TRBV7-9	TRBJ1-5	NA	CASSSGSGGQPQHF	TGTGCCAGCAGTTCAGGGTCTGGCGGTCAGCCCCAGCATTTT
NA	TRBV5-1	TRBJ1-4	TRBD1	CASSPTGTGLEKLFF	TGCGCCAGCAGCCCTACCGGGACAGGACTTGAAAAACTGTTTTTT
NA	TRBV2	TRBJ1-2	TRBD1	CASSWDREEGGYTF	TGTGCCAGCAGTTGGGACAGGGAAGAGGGTGGCTACACCTTC
NA	TRBV27	TRBJ1-2	NA	CASSTQGNYGYTF	TGTGCCAGCAGTACCCAGGGGAACTATGGCTACACCTTC
once	TRBV6-5	TRBJ2-5	TRBD1	CASSYSGTGMETQYF	TGTGCCAGCAGTTACTCCGGGACAGGGATGGAGACCCAGTACTTC
NA	TRBV9	TRBJ1-5	TRBD1	CASSPRPGQVNQPQHF	TGTGCCAGCAGCCCTCGACCGGGACAGGTCAATCAGCCCCAGCATTTT
few	TRBV7-9	TRBJ2-1	TRBD2	CASSLMASGYNEQFF	TGTGCCAGCAGCTTAATGGCTAGCGGCTACAATGAGCAGTTCTTC
NA	TRBV5-1	TRBJ1-2	NA	CASSLAGGYTF	TGCGCCAGCAGCTTGGCTGGCGGCTACACCTTC
NA	TRBV2	TRBJ2-5	TRBD2	CASSERLAGTETQYF	TGTGCCAGCAGTGAACGACTAGCGGGAACGGAGACCCAGTACTTC
NA	TRBV19	TRBJ1-5	NA	CASGNREAYSNQPQHF	TGTGCCAGTGGCAACAGGGAAGCTTATAGCAATCAGCCCCAGCATTTT
once	TRBV4-1	TRBJ2-7	TRBD1	CASSPPRFAGGISYEQYF	TGCGCCAGCAGCCCTCCCCGGTTTGCAGGGGGTATCTCCTACGAGCAGTACTTC
NA	TRBV28	TRBJ2-6	NA	CASNSVTDSGANVLTF	TGTGCCAGCAACTCCGTGACAGACTCTGGGGCCAACGTCCTGACTTTC
NA	TRBV7-9	TRBJ2-2	NA	CASSWQGGDTGELFF	TGTGCCAGCAGCTGGCAGGGGGGTGACACCGGGGAGCTGTTTTTT
NA	TRBV19	TRBJ1-2	TRBD1	CASSEGQGDYGYTF	TGTGCCAGTAGTGAGGGACAGGGCGACTATGGCTACACCTTC
NA	TRBV15	TRBJ1-4	TRBD1	CATRRDSTTNEKLFF	TGTGCCACCAGACGGGACAGCACAACTAATGAAAAACTGTTTTTT
once	TRBV30	TRBJ2-2	NA	CAWLRGGRTGELFF	TGTGCCTGGCTGAGAGGGGGAAGAACCGGGGAGCTGTTTTTT
NA	TRBV7-9	TRBJ1-1	NA	CASSFGDTEAFF	TGTGCCAGCAGCTTCGGAGACACTGAAGCTTTCTTT
NA	TRBV11-2	TRBJ1-4	TRBD1	CASSFNWGQEGEKLFF	TGTGCCAGCAGCTTTAATTGGGGACAGGAGGGTGAAAAACTGTTTTTT
NA	TRBV28	TRBJ1-1	TRBD1	CASSRDRGPGNTEAFF	TGTGCCAGCAGCCGTGACAGGGGGCCTGGGAACACTGAAGCTTTCTTT
NA	TRBV7-2	TRBJ2-5	TRBD2	CASSLAGLGGTQYF	TGTGCCAGCAGCTTAGCGGGACTAGGGGGGACCCAGTACTTC
NA	TRBV18	TRBJ2-5	NA	CASSPPFGSVGGSGEETQYF	TGTGCCAGCTCACCCCCGTTTGGTTCGGTGGGTGGGAGTGGAGAAGAGACCCAGTACTTC
NA	TRBV3-1/TRBV3-2	TRBJ2-5	NA	CASSQGGGETQYF	TGTGCCAGCAGCCAAGGGGGAGGAGAGACCCAGTACTTC
few	TRBV6-1	TRBJ2-5	TRBD2	CASSESTGGQETQYF	TGTGCCAGCAGTGAATCAACGGGAGGCCAAGAGACCCAGTACTTC
NA	TRBV6-5	TRBJ1-2	TRBD1	CASSYSIGTGGGGYTF	TGTGCCAGCAGTTACTCGATCGGGACAGGGGGTGGTGGCTACACCTTC
NA	TRBV12-5	TRBJ1-1	TRBD1	CASGLAGGITEAFF	TGTGCTAGTGGTTTGGCAGGGGGCATCACTGAAGCTTTCTTT
NA	TRBV12-3/TRBV12-4	TRBJ2-7	NA	CASSPQGPYEQYF	TGTGCCAGCAGCCCACAGGGTCCCTACGAGCAGTACTTC
NA	TRBV7-9	TRBJ1-5	TRBD1	CASSQGDIPQPQHF	TGTGCCAGCAGCCAGGGGGATATACCGCAGCCCCAGCATTTT
NA	TRBV27	TRBJ2-2	NA	CASLSRGTNTGELFF	TGTGCCAGCCTCTCGAGGGGGACGAACACCGGGGAGCTGTTTTTT
NA	TRBV9	TRBJ1-2	NA	CASSVVGGPFRGYGYTF	TGTGCCAGCAGCGTAGTCGGCGGTCCCTTTCGAGGCTATGGCTACACCTTC
NA	TRBV25-1	TRBJ1-1	TRBD1	CASSDPGQGKPEAFF	TGTGCCAGCAGTGACCCCGGACAGGGAAAGCCTGAAGCTTTCTTT
NA	TRBV3-1/TRBV3-2	TRBJ2-5	NA	CASSQTLTTGYQETQYF	TGTGCCAGCAGCCAAACCCTCACAACCGGGTACCAAGAGACCCAGTACTTC
NA	TRBV11-2	TRBJ2-7	TRBD2	CASSLEVAGSYEQYF	TGTGCCAGCAGCTTAGAGGTAGCGGGCTCCTACGAGCAGTACTTC
once	TRBV2	TRBJ1-2	NA	CATRTLANYGYTF	TGTGCCACCCGGACATTAGCTAACTATGGCTACACCTTC